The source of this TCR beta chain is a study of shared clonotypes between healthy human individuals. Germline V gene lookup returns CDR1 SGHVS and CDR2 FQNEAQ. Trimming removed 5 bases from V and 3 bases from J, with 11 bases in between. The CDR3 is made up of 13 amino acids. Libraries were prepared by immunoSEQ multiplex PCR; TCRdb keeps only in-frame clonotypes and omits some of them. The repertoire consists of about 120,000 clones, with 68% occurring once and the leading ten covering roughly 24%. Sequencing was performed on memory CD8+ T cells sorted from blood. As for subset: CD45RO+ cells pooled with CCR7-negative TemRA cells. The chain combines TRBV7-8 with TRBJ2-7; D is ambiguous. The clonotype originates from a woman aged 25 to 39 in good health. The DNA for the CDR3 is TGTGCCAGCAGCCTGCCAGGCTACTACGAGCAGTACTTC. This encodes CASSLPGYYEQYF.